This TCR beta chain was profiled in a study of cytomegalovirus exposure and HLA in healthy donors. PCR employed 60 Vbeta and 13 Jbeta primers. The table came from immunoSEQ multiplex PCR; TCRdb's copy has only in-frame clones and leaves some out. The sample is made up of some 110,000 clones, and the top ten hold roughly 3.5% of it. The CDR3 runs to 15 residues. The V segment lost 8 bases and the J segment 3 bases; nucleotides outside the gene matches: 9. CDR1 is MDHEN and CDR2 is SYDVKM in the germline V gene. The specimen was PBMCs. This clonotype was sampled from a man in his thirties or forties in good health and CMV-seronegative. This chain connects TRBV28 to TRBJ1-1; 10 bases map to TRBD1. In DNA form, the CDR3 reads TGTGCCAGCCTCGACAGGGGGCGTATGGACACTGAAGCTTTCTTT. As protein: CASLDRGRMDTEAFF.